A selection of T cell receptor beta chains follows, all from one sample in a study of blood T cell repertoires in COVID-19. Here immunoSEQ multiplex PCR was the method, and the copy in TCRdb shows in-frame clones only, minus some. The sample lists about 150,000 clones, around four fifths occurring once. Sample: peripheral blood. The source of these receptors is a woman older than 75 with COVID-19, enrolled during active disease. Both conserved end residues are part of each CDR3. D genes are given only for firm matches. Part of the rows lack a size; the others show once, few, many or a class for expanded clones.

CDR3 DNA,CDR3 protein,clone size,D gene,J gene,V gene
TGCAGTGCTAGAGAGAGCCGGGCCCTCCACTTT,CSARESRALHF,NA,NA,TRBJ1-6,TRBV20-1
TGTGCCAGCAGTTCCCGGGACAGGCCCACTGAAGCTTTCTTT,CASSSRDRPTEAFF,NA,TRBD1,TRBJ1-1,TRBV6-5
TGTGCCAGCACCAGGACAGGCGGTGGTGGCTACACCTTC,CASTRTGGGGYTF,NA,TRBD1,TRBJ1-2,TRBV27
TGTGCCAGCAGCGTAGACGGGACAGGGAGTGGAGCTTTCTTT,CASSVDGTGSGAFF,NA,TRBD1,TRBJ1-1,TRBV9
TGTGCCAGCAGGGAGACAGGGCAAGGCACTGAAGCTTTCTTT,CASRETGQGTEAFF,NA,TRBD1,TRBJ1-1,TRBV6-5
TGTGCCAGCCCCGGGACAGGGGTTACCTACGAGCAGTACTTC,CASPGTGVTYEQYF,NA,TRBD1,TRBJ2-7,TRBV6-5
TGTGCCAGCAGCCATGCCGGGACAGCTGCCTACGAGCAGTACTTC,CASSHAGTAAYEQYF,NA,TRBD1,TRBJ2-7,TRBV3-1/TRBV3-2
TGTGCCAGCAGTGAACAGGGGGCAGTCGGGGAGCTGTTTTTT,CASSEQGAVGELFF,NA,TRBD1,TRBJ2-2,TRBV6-1
TGCGCCAGCAGCTTACAGGGGGTCGACGAGCAGTACTTC,CASSLQGVDEQYF,few,TRBD1,TRBJ2-7,TRBV5-1
TGCGCCAGCAGCCAAGTGCGGGGGTCGTATAATTCACCCCTCCACTTT,CASSQVRGSYNSPLHF,many,NA,TRBJ1-6,TRBV4-1
TGTGCCAGCTCGGACAGACCTGACTTACAGCCCCAGCATTTT,CASSDRPDLQPQHF,NA,NA,TRBJ1-5,TRBV6-6
TGTGCCAGCAGAGCACAGGAATACACTGAAGCTTTCTTT,CASRAQEYTEAFF,NA,NA,TRBJ1-1,TRBV6-6
TGTGCCAGCAGCTTACAGGGGGCGCGGGGCTACACCTTC,CASSLQGARGYTF,NA,TRBD1,TRBJ1-2,TRBV12-3/TRBV12-4
TGTGCCAGCACCAGAGCCAAAAACATTCAGTACTTC,CASTRAKNIQYF,NA,NA,TRBJ2-4,TRBV12-3/TRBV12-4
TGTGCCAGTAGCACCGTTATAGATCTTCTGTTTTTT,CASSTVIDLLFF,NA,NA,TRBJ1-4,TRBV19
TGTGCCAGTAGTGATTTGGACAGGGGGAATTCACCCCTCCACTTT,CASSDLDRGNSPLHF,NA,TRBD1,TRBJ1-6,TRBV19
TGTGCCAGCAGCTTCGGGGGGGGTGAAGCTTTCTTT,CASSFGGGEAFF,NA,NA,TRBJ1-1,TRBV11-2
TGTGCCAGCAGCGAATTCCAGGGCTTAGCCACTGAAGCTTTCTTT,CASSEFQGLATEAFF,NA,NA,TRBJ1-1,TRBV9
TGTGCCAGCAGTGAAGCGCTTGGAGCCCTATATGGCTACACCTTC,CASSEALGALYGYTF,NA,NA,TRBJ1-2,TRBV6-1
TGTGCCAGCAGCTTATCCGGGACACTAGAGGGAGAGACCCAGTACTTC,CASSLSGTLEGETQYF,NA,NA,TRBJ2-5,TRBV7-6
TGCAGCGGCACTAGCGGGGTCGTAGATGAGCAGTTCTTC,CSGTSGVVDEQFF,NA,TRBD2,TRBJ2-1,TRBV29-1
TGTGCCAGCAGCCAAGCCGGGAACTATGGCTACACCTTC,CASSQAGNYGYTF,NA,NA,TRBJ1-2,TRBV3-1/TRBV3-2
TGTGCCAGTAACACAGGACATATGAACACTGAAGCTTTCTTT,CASNTGHMNTEAFF,NA,NA,TRBJ1-1,TRBV19
TGCAGCGTGTATACAGGTTTCGAGCAGTACTTC,CSVYTGFEQYF,many,NA,TRBJ2-7,TRBV29-1
TGTGCCAGCAGCCAAGATAGGGGGACCTCTGGAAACACCATATATTTT,CASSQDRGTSGNTIYF,once,NA,TRBJ1-3,TRBV3-1/TRBV3-2
TGTGCCAGCAGCTCCGGGCGGGACGGAACCTACGAGCAGTACTTC,CASSSGRDGTYEQYF,NA,NA,TRBJ2-7,TRBV7-3
TGCAGTGCTAGTCTAGATCGGCATGAGCAGTTCTTC,CSASLDRHEQFF,NA,NA,TRBJ2-1,TRBV20-1
TGTGCCAGCAGCTTCCGACTAGCGGGGGGCCACGAGCAGTACTTC,CASSFRLAGGHEQYF,NA,TRBD2,TRBJ2-7,TRBV11-2
TGTGCCAGCAGTTACTCCAGGGACAGGACCTTCTTCTTT,CASSYSRDRTFFF,NA,TRBD1,TRBJ1-1,TRBV6-2/TRBV6-3
TGTGCCAGCAGTGAAATAGCGGGGGGCTACAATGAGCAGTTCTTC,CASSEIAGGYNEQFF,NA,TRBD2,TRBJ2-1,TRBV2
TGTGCCAGCCGAACAGCAGGGGAGAACCTGACTTTC,CASRTAGENLTF,NA,NA,TRBJ2-6,TRBV2
TGTGCCAGCAGTTCTGGGGGGGGCTACACCTTC,CASSSGGGYTF,NA,NA,TRBJ1-2,TRBV12-3/TRBV12-4
TGTGCCAGCACCCGGCAGCGTATCTACGAGCAGTACTTC,CASTRQRIYEQYF,NA,NA,TRBJ2-7,TRBV21-1
TGCGCCAGCAGCTTGGTGTCCGGGACTTTCAGGAATGAGCAGTTCTTC,CASSLVSGTFRNEQFF,NA,NA,TRBJ2-1,TRBV5-1
TGTGCCAGCAGTGAACCGAGCTCTGGGGCCAACGTCCTGACTTTC,CASSEPSSGANVLTF,NA,NA,TRBJ2-6,TRBV6-1
TGTGCCAGCAGCTTCGCAGGGGGTAACTATGGCTACACCTTC,CASSFAGGNYGYTF,NA,TRBD1,TRBJ1-2,TRBV11-2
TGTGCCACCAGCAGAGACCGGGGTTATGGCTACACCTTC,CATSRDRGYGYTF,once,NA,TRBJ1-2,TRBV15
TGTGCCATCAGCGACCAGGGGACAGGGAGGATGAGGGGAAACACTGAAGCTTTCTTT,CAISDQGTGRMRGNTEAFF,NA,TRBD1,TRBJ1-1,TRBV10-3
TGTGCCAGCAGTGAAGGGGCCCGGCGGGCTCAGCCCCAGCATTTT,CASSEGARRAQPQHF,NA,NA,TRBJ1-5,TRBV6-1
TGCAGTGCTAGTCTTGTTGAAAAACTGTTTTTT,CSASLVEKLFF,few,NA,TRBJ1-4,TRBV20-1
TGTGCCATCTCCCGTCAGGACAGGCGAGAAAAACTGTTTTTT,CAISRQDRREKLFF,NA,TRBD1,TRBJ1-4,TRBV10-3
TGTGCCAGCTCGAGGACAGCGGACGTCATTCAGTACTTC,CASSRTADVIQYF,NA,NA,TRBJ2-4,TRBV3-1/TRBV3-2